These T cell receptor beta chains were read from a single sample in a study of blood T cell repertoires in COVID-19. The assay was immunoSEQ multiplex PCR, and TCRdb's table has in-frame clones only and misses some. The table records hundreds of thousands of clones, 90% of them present only once. Material: peripheral blood. Receptor source: a young woman with acute or convalescent COVID-19. Both conserved end residues are part of each CDR3. D genes are given only for firm matches. Clone size is shown for a subset of rows, as once, few, many or a class of expanded clone.

clone size	V gene	CDR3 length	D gene	J gene	CDR3 protein	CDR3 DNA
NA	TRBV6-2/TRBV6-3	18	NA	TRBJ2-2	CASSYLGPGKGDTGELFF	TGTGCCAGCAGTTATCTGGGTCCGGGGAAAGGCGACACCGGGGAGCTGTTTTTT
NA	TRBV6-5	12	TRBD1	TRBJ1-2	CASSLTGGGYTF	TGTGCCAGCAGTTTAACAGGGGGTGGCTACACCTTC
NA	TRBV28	16	TRBD1	TRBJ2-7	CASSLFQGASSYEQYF	TGTGCCAGCAGTTTATTCCAGGGGGCGTCATCCTACGAGCAGTACTTC
NA	TRBV6-1	15	TRBD2	TRBJ2-3	CASSERSGGGDTQYF	TGTGCCAGCAGTGAAAGGAGCGGGGGAGGAGATACGCAGTATTTT
few	TRBV3-1/TRBV3-2	11	NA	TRBJ1-1	CASSGDTEAFF	TGTGCCAGCTCAGGGGACACTGAAGCTTTCTTT
NA	TRBV12-5	14	NA	TRBJ1-1	CASGLGPLNTEAFF	TGTGCTAGTGGTTTGGGTCCTCTGAACACTGAAGCTTTCTTT
NA	TRBV3-1/TRBV3-2	17	TRBD2	TRBJ2-3	CASSPSGRGDVKDTQYF	TGTGCCAGCAGTCCCTCGGGGCGGGGGGATGTGAAAGATACGCAGTATTTT
NA	TRBV12-3/TRBV12-4	13	TRBD1	TRBJ1-2	CASSMDRVYGYTF	TGTGCCAGCAGTATGGACAGGGTCTATGGCTACACCTTC
NA	TRBV7-3	18	TRBD2	TRBJ2-6	CASSRSGGTHSGANVLTF	TGTGCCAGCAGCCGTAGCGGGGGGACCCACTCTGGGGCCAACGTCCTGACTTTC
NA	TRBV9	13	NA	TRBJ2-7	CASSLGRGYEQYF	TGTGCCAGCAGCCTCGGGCGGGGCTACGAGCAGTACTTC